This T cell receptor (beta chain) was recovered during a study of cytomegalovirus exposure and HLA in healthy donors (dated by TCRdb to about 2017). A note on the overall study: According to an earlier analysis of a few hundred of the donors, 150 million to 200 million T cells yielded over 100 million unique TCR beta sequences and about 300 Gb of sequence data. An early release that covered 640 HLA-typed donors contained around 330 gigabases of sequencing data and tens of millions of unique TCR sequences. Among the roughly 390 genotyped donors, around 81% belonged to the genetic ancestry cluster associated with self-reported Caucasian donors. The study aimed to test whether signatures of past pathogen exposure could be identified by cataloging public T cell receptors. The study profiled the T cell repertoires of some 610 subjects by immunosequencing and related them to cytomegalovirus serostatus. A separate validation cohort of 100 to 150 different subjects was used in addition to the roughly 700-subject first cohort. To predict cytomegalovirus infection status, the study combined high-throughput TCR immunosequencing, statistical association of individual TCRs with disease status, and machine learning. A later analysis re-examined previously published TCR beta repertoires from more than 550 donors and added high-resolution HLA genotyping to investigate patterns of TCR occurrence. Rather than using new phenotypic data, the later analysis identified candidate immune exposures from TCR beta sequences and from how often those sequences occurred across donors. An earlier analysis of several hundred of the donors applied high-throughput TCR beta sequencing to assess whether each TCR beta V gene segment acted as functional or pseudogenic. Donor age, sex, ethnicity and CMV serostatus were collected together with the repertoire data. In a later genetic analysis, genome-wide SNP genotypes for about three fifths of the roughly 670 donors were used, and that subset was treated as a discovery cohort. Every repertoire in the discovery cohort had been generated on one and the same sequencing platform. Class I and class II HLA loci were covered by the typing at four-digit resolution. The number of donors typed differed by locus, with about 629-640 for A, B, C, DRB1 and DQB1, around 520 for DQA1, nearly 610 for DPA1, and approximately 470 for DPB1. A handful of DR-DQ haplotypes were handled as single units for association and clustering because linkage in the cohort was strong. Across some 400 genotyped donors of the cohort, an average of roughly 250,000 unique TCR beta nucleotide sequences per donor were sequenced, and roughly a sixth of those sequences were non-productive. Paper-wide results and their limitations: When HLA alleles, especially DR and DQ, strongly co-occurred, TCR associations were difficult to assign to individual alleles. A further reported finding was that TCR beta sequences accurately predicted the HLA-A and HLA-B alleles for most subjects in the first cohort. In a later analysis, HLA-associated TCR beta chains showed more clonal expansion and lower generation probabilities than non-associated chains that were equally common. Cytomegalovirus status was reported to be diagnosed by the classifier with high specificity and sensitivity in both the original and validation cohorts. According to a later analysis, TCR association rates differed among HLA loci, with DRB1 alleles showing the most associated TCRs and HLA-C alleles showing the fewest. A later analysis reported that several top co-occurrence clusters appeared linked to parvovirus B19, influenza, CMV and Epstein-Barr virus. A total of 150 to 200 TCR beta chains were listed by the study as associated with cytomegalovirus. Because HLA typing was missing for some donors at each locus, association tests included only the typed subset. In a later genetic analysis, fewer N-insertions in productive TCRs were reported among donors in an Asian-associated ancestry cluster than the roughly 640-donor mean. Some IMGT-functional V segments, including TRBV6-2 and TRBV6-3, could not be told apart with the 87-base-pair reads, so those segments were excluded. This cohort had only TCR beta chains sequenced, and the lack of alpha or paired-chain data limited which features could be detected. In a later genetic analysis, a missense DCLRE1C variant was associated with V-gene and J-gene trimming of TCR beta chains, and the association was replicated in an independent cohort. Broadly in line with IMGT annotations, most TCR beta V segments showed up in productive rearrangements about 87% or about 30% of the time in an earlier analysis of approximately 600 of the donors. The earlier analysis of 587 of the donors excluded over 15 rarely observed V segments, including chromosome 9 orphons, because counts were too low. Most TCR sequences were seen in very few donors, while some public TCRs were found in many individuals. A few of the identified cytomegalovirus-associated TCR beta chains were confirmed in vitro to be specific for cytomegalovirus antigens. For the cohort, immune exposure information was limited to CMV serostatus. The authors suggested that the approach could potentially be generalized to other disease states and immunological phenotypes. Correlated functional status among segregating V segments might be attributable to linkage disequilibrium, but an unknown experimental factor could not be ruled out. Specific HLA alleles were associated with 15,000 to 20,000 TCR beta sequences at a false discovery rate of 0.05 in a later analysis. A cluster of highly shared sequence variants was judged likely to be a technical artifact of the sequencing pipeline. In a later analysis, most CMV-associated TCR beta chains were found to appear HLA-restricted, with HLA associations seemingly driven largely by CMV exposure. Presence/absence analyses assumed roughly uniform sequencing depth across donors, an assumption that may not hold.

Libraries were prepared through the immunoSEQ multiplex PCR assay. For the multiplex PCR, a mixture combining 60 forward primers for TCR Vbeta segments and 13 reverse primers for TCR Jbeta segments was used. The CDR3 region of rearranged TCR beta genes was amplified from genomic DNA by a multiplex PCR assay. The amplified TCR beta libraries were sequenced on the Illumina HiSeq System as 87-base-pair reads. Concerning the study's data processing: A later analysis counted approximately 84 million unique TCR beta chains across the 670 or so repertoires, and roughly 11 million of these chains were shared by at least two donors. Raw reads were error-corrected and collapsed into unique sequences with a nearest-neighbor algorithm that merged closely related sequences to remove PCR and sequencing errors. To assign V, D and J gene segments, CDR3 sequences were aligned to IMGT reference sequences. For a sequence to be retained, a match of at least six nucleotides was required to both a V gene segment and a J gene segment. A rearrangement was called productive if the CDR3 had no stop codons and remained in frame with V and J, and every other rearrangement was called non-productive. CDR3 was defined by IMGT convention, running from the second conserved V-encoded cysteine to the conserved J-encoded phenylalanine. The earlier analysis of fewer than 700 of the donors excluded sequences that lacked an unambiguous match to a single V gene segment. In an earlier analysis of roughly 500 of the donors, V segments were called functional above 56.7% productive rearrangements and were called segregating when the between-donor standard deviation exceeded 5%. To diagnose cytomegalovirus status from the catalog of TCR beta chain sequences, a statistical classification framework was built. In a later analysis, V and J genes were assigned by comparing TCR nucleotide sequences against IMGT/GENE-DB human TR gene sequences. A later analysis assigned CDR3 sequences and most-parsimonious VDJ recombination scenarios with the TCRdist pipeline. In a later analysis, each TCR beta chain was defined by its CDR3 amino acid sequence together with its V-gene family, and reads without a unique V-gene family were excluded. To address suspected cross-contamination and a sequencing artifact, a later analysis removed over 500 highly shared, low-generation-probability nucleotide sequences. In a later analysis, a clonal expansion index was calculated for each public chain from normalized within-repertoire ranks of inferred template counts. Generation probabilities in a later analysis came from a VDJ recombination model fitted to out-of-frame rearrangements, and those results were checked against IGoR. In a later analysis, TCR-TCR, TCR-HLA and TCR-CMV co-occurrence was scored with hypergeometric tests, and a repertoire-size bias correction was applied to TCR pairs. In a later analysis, false discovery rates were estimated by permuting HLA or CMV assignments 20 times. In a later analysis, co-occurring TCRs were grouped using DBSCAN, and TCRdist sequence similarity was added for clustering within HLA-allele-positive subsets. Repertoires with fewer than 30,000 or more than 120,000 public chains were left out of co-occurrence clustering, as were about 5 repertoires with anomalous nucleotide sharing. In TCRdb, the immuneACCESS table is reduced to in-frame sequences with V and J assigned. These tables do not hold every clone; where another copy was compared, an unresolved V gene accounts for under half, and the others remain unexplained. V, J and clone size derive from that table, while D and trimming were established from the DNA sequence. Counted in this sample were 150,000 to 200,000 clones; around 81% of them appeared once. The ten largest clones take up about 1.9% of the sample.

The cohort was made up of about 610 healthy bone marrow donors. At the time of sampling, all cohort members were nominally healthy, though unrecorded immune exposures were likely present. The donor was CMV seropositive and was included in the group of around 300 seropositive cohort members. A peripheral blood sample was collected from each donor, and TCR beta sequencing was performed on peripheral blood mononuclear cells. The Qiagen DNeasy Blood Extraction Kit was used to extract genomic DNA from the blood cell samples. In the case of this clone: There is no known antigen for this receptor. No much larger clone is present one base from it, and per-base qualities are unavailable.

For this chain, trimming is 0 bases at the V end and 3 bases at the J end, and the number of junction bases without a gene match is 10. For CDR1 and CDR2, the germline V gene (reference sequence) lists GTSNPN and SVGIG. There are 17 amino acids in the CDR3, from cysteine to phenylalanine inclusive. Just the 51-base CDR3 DNA is kept, in frame starting at base 1. This receptor was taken from a woman aged 25 to 39 in good health and CMV-seropositive. The rearrangement combines TRBV30 with TRBJ2-3, with TRBD1 identical over 9 junction bases. The sequenced material came from PBMCs. CDR3 sequence: CAWSVRSGQGITDTQYF. The DNA sequence is TGTGCCTGGAGTGTTCGTTCGGGACAGGGTATAACAGATACGCAGTATTTT.